This T cell receptor beta chain comes out of a study of blood T cell repertoires in COVID-19. Study as a whole: Acute and convalescent COVID-19 samples came from the United States, Italy and Spain. PBMCs, B-cell-depleted T cells, or T cells provided the cDNA or gDNA that made up the material.

Sequenced by immunoSEQ multiplex PCR; TCRdb stores in-frame clones only, minus some. This table holds fewer than 150,000 clones, 85% to 90% found once. The CDR3 is 17 amino acids. CDR1 is SGHKS and CDR2 is YYEKEE in the germline V gene (reference sequence). J lost 2 bases, V lost 2 bases, and 10 bases had no gene match. Sample: peripheral blood. The genes are TRBV5-5 and TRBJ1-3, with 7 bases aligning to TRBD1. The clonotype originates from a woman of 80 years or more with acute or convalescent COVID-19. The CDR3 reads CASSFSRGQVAGNTIYF. Written as DNA, the CDR3 is TGTGCCAGCAGCTTCTCCAGAGGACAGGTAGCTGGAAACACCATATATTTT.